A selection of T cell receptor beta chains follows, all from one sample in a study of blood T cell repertoires in COVID-19. The repertoire was sequenced with immunoSEQ multiplex PCR; TCRdb's copy has only in-frame clones and lacks some. Among under 150,000 clones, 80% to 85% were seen once, and the ten largest hold 4%. Sequencing used peripheral blood. The receptors shown here come from a woman aged 60 to 75 with acute or convalescent COVID-19. The conserved cysteine and the conserved F or W are not part of the CDR3 here. Each record gives: V gene, J gene, CDR3 protein.

TRBV19	TRBJ1-5	ASKTGRTGGPQPQH
TRBV24-1	TRBJ2-5	ATSVTGTGGETQY
TRBV6-5	TRBJ2-3	ASSYQGDTQY
TRBV7-6	TRBJ1-4	ASTLGQGAGEKLF
TRBV7-5	TRBJ1-5	ARSSRRGIMEPQH
TRBV5-8	TRBJ1-1	ASSFLTEAF
TRBV9	TRBJ2-1	ASSVGNSGPSYNEQF
TRBV6-5	TRBJ2-2	ASRPGQLNTGELF
TRBV5-5	TRBJ2-7	ASSLYQGSYEQY
TRBV28	TRBJ2-4	ASSGRQGLVLSNIQY